This T cell receptor (beta chain) was sequenced during a study of PD-1 blockade in classical Hodgkin lymphoma. Regarding the study as a whole: Whoever responded completely had baseline diversity much like that seen in newly diagnosed patients.

The ends were cut back, 8 bases at V and 3 bases at J, with 17 bases in the middle. The germline gives CDR1 MNHEY, CDR2 SMNVEV (reference sequence). This CDR3 region has 14 residues. Time point indicated: cycle 4 day 1 (C4D1), after less than 7 weeks of nivolumab. Relapse was seen in all patients after autologous stem cell transplantation, and brentuximab vedotin exposure was variable. The study purified CD4+ T cells from thawed PBMCs using magnetic negative selection. The assay was immunoSEQ multiplex PCR, and TCRdb's table has in-frame clones only and misses some. The sample lists 25,000 to 35,000 clones, roughly 85% occurring once. Of note for this clone: The antigen remains undetermined.

The genes are TRBV27 and TRBJ2-7; D is uncertain. The starting material was CD4+ T cells from blood, obtained before the fourth cycle of nivolumab. This clonotype was sampled from a human donor with classical Hodgkin lymphoma. As DNA, the CDR3 is TGTGCCAGCGGCCGGCCGAACTTTCTCTACGAGCAGTACTTC. It is translated as CASGRPNFLYEQYF.